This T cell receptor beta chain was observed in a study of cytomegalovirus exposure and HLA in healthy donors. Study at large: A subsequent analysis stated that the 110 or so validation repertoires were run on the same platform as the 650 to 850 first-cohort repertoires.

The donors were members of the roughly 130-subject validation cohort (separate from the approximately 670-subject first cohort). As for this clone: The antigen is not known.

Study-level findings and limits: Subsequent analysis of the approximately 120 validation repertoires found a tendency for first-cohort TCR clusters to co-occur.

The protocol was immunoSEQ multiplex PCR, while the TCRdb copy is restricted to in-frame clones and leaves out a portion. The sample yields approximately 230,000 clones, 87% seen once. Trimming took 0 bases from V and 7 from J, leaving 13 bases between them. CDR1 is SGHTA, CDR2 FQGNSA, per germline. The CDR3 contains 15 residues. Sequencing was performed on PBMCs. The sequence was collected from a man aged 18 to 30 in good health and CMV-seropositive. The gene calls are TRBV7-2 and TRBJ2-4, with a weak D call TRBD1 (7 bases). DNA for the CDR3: TGTGCCAGCAGCTTAGCCAGGGGGGAAACGAACATTCAGTACTTC. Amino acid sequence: CASSLARGETNIQYF.